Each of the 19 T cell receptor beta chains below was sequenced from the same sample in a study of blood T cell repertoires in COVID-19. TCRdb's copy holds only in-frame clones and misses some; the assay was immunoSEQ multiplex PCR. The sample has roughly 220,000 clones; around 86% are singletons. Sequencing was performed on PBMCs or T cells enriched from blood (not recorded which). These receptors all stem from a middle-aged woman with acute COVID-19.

CDR3 coding DNA: TGTGCCAGCAGCCCTGGACTAGCGGGACCCTCCTACGAGCAGTACTTC. It codes for CASSPGLAGPSYEQYF. The chain uses TRBV12-1 and TRBJ2-7; the D call in the table, TRBD2, was not verified against the DNA. TRBV12-1 is flagged as a pseudogene. The length of the CDR3 is 16 residues.

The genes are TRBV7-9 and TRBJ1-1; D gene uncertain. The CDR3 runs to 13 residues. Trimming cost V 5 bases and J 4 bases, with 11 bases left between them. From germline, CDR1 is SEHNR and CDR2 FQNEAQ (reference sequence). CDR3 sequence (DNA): TGTGCCAGCAGCCCCGAGGGCCTCACTGAAGCTTTCTTT. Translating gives CASSPEGLTEAFF.

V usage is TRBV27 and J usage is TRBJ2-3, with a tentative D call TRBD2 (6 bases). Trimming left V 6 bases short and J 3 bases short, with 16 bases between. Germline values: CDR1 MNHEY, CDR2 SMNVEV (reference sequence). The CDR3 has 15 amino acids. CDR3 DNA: TGTGCCAGCAGCTCTGGGACTTCTGGGACAGATACGCAGTATTTT. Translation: CASSSGTSGTDTQYF.

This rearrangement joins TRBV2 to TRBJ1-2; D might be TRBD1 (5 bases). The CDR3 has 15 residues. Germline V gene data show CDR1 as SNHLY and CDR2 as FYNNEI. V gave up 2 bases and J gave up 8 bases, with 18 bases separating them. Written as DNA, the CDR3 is TGTGCCAGCAGTGAACCCCGGGTAGGGGTGGGCGGCTACACCTTC. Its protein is CASSEPRVGVGGYTF.

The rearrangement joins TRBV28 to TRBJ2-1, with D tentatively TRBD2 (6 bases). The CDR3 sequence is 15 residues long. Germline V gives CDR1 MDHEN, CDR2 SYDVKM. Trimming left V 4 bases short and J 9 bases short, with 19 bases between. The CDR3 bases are TGTGCCAGCAGTTACCCGGGAGCGGAGGCGGTTGAGCAGTTCTTC. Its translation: CASSYPGAEAVEQFF.

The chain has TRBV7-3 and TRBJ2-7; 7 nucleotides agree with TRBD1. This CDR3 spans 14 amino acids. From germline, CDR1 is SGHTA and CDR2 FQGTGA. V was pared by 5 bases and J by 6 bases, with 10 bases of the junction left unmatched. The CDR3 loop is CASSAQQGSGEQYF. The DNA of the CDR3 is TGTGCCAGCAGCGCCCAACAGGGGTCAGGCGAGCAGTACTTC.

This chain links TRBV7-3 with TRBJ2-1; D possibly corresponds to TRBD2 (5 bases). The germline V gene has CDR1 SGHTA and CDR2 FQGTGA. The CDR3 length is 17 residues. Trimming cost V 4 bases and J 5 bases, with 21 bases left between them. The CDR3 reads CASSSQLVREGNNEQFF. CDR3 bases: TGTGCCAGCAGCTCCCAACTAGTAAGGGAAGGAAACAATGAGCAGTTCTTC. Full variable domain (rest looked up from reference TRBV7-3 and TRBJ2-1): GAGVSQTPSNKVTEKGKYVELRCDPISGHTALYWYRQSLGQGPEFLIYFQGTGAADDSGLPNDRFFAVRPEGSVSTLKIQRTERGDSAVYLCASSSQLVREGNNEQFFGPGTRLTVL.

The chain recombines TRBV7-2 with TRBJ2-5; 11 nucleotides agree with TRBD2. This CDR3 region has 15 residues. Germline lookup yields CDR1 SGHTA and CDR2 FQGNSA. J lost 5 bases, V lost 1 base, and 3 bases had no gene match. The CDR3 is CASSLVSSGRETQYF. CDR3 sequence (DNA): TGTGCCAGCAGCTTAGTGTCTAGCGGGAGGGAGACCCAGTACTTC.

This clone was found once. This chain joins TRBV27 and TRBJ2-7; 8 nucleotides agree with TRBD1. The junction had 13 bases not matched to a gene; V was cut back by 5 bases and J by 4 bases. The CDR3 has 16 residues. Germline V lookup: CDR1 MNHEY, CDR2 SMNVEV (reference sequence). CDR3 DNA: TGTGCCAGCAGTCCGAACCCCGGAACAGGGGGTTACGAGCAGTACTTC. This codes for CASSPNPGTGGYEQYF.

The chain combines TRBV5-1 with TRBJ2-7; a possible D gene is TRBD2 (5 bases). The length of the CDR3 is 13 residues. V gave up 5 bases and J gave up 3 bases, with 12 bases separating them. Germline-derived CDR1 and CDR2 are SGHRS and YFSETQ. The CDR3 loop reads CASRRERGYEQYF. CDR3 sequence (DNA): TGCGCCAGCAGGAGGGAACGGGGCTACGAGCAGTACTTC.

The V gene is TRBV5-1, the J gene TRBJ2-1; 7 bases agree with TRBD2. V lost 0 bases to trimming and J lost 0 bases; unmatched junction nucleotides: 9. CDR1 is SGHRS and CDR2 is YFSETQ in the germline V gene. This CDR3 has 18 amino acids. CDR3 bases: TGCGCCAGCAGCTTGGCTGGGACTACTGGGTTCTCCTACAATGAGCAGTTCTTC. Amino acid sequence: CASSLAGTTGFSYNEQFF.

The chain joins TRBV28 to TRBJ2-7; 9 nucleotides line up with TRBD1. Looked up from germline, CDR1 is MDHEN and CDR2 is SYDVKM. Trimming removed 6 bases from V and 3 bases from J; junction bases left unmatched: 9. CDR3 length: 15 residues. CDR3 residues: CASRSGQGRHYEQYF. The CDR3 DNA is TGTGCCAGCAGATCCGGACAGGGGCGGCACTACGAGCAGTACTTC. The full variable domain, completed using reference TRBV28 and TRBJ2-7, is DVKVTQSSRYLVKRTGEKVFLECVQDMDHENMFWYRQDPGLGLRLIYFSYDVKMKEKGDIPEGYSVSREKKERFSLILESASTNQTSMYLCASRSGQGRHYEQYFGPGTRLTVT.

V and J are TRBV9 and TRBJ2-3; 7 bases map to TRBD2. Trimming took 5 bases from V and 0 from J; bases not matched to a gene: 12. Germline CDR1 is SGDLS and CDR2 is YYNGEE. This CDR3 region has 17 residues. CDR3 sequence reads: CASSPRLAPDSTDTQYF. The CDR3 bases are TGTGCCAGCAGTCCCCGACTAGCACCGGATAGCACAGATACGCAGTATTTT.

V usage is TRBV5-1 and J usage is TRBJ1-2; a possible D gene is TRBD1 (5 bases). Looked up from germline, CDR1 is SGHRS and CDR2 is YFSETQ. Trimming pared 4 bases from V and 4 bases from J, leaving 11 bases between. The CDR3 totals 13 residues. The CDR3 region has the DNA TGCGCCAGCAGCCTCCCAGGGTCCTATGGCTACACCTTC. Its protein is CASSLPGSYGYTF.

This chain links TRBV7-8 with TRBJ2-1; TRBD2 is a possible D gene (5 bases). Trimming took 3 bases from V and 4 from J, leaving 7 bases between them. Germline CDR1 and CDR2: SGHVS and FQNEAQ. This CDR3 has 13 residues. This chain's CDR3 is CASSLSGYNEQFF. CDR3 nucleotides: TGTGCCAGCAGCTTGTCGGGGTACAATGAGCAGTTCTTC.

The CDR3 protein is CASSYSGLPGEQYF. The DNA for the CDR3 is TGTGCCAGCAGTTACTCGGGACTTCCGGGCGAGCAGTACTTC. This chain joins TRBV6-2 or TRBV6-3 and TRBJ2-7; D might be TRBD2 (6 bases). The CDR3 sequence is 14 residues long. The germline CDR1 and CDR2 sequences are MNHEY and SVGEGT. V shed 0 bases and J shed 6 bases, with 12 bases lying between them.

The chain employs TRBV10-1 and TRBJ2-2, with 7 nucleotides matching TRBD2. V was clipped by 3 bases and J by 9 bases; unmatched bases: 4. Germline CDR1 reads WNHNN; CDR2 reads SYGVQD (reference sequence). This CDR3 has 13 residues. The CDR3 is CASSEGGRRELFF. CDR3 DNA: TGCGCCAGCAGTGAAGGCGGGAGAAGGGAGCTGTTTTTT.

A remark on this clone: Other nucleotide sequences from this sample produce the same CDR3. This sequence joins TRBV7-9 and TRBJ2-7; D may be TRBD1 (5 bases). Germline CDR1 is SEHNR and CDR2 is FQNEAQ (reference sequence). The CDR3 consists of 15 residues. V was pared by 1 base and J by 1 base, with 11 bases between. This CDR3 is CASSLVSGSSYEQYF. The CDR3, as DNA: TGTGCCAGCAGCTTAGTCTCAGGGTCGTCCTACGAGCAGTACTTC.

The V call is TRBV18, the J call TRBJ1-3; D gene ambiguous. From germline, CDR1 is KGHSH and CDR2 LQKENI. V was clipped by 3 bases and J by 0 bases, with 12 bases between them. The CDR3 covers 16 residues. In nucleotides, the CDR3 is TGTGCCAGCTCACCCCAGACGGGAAGCTCTGGAAACACCATATATTTT. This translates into CASSPQTGSSGNTIYF.